A selection of T cell receptor beta chains follows, all from one sample in a study of Ad26.COV2.S vaccination and SARS-CoV-2 variants. Sequenced by immunoSEQ multiplex PCR; TCRdb stores in-frame clones only, minus some. The sample yields hundreds of thousands of clones, 83% seen once. Sequenced here: peripheral blood, sampled in a trial of Ad26.COV2.S vaccine versus placebo. The origin of the receptors is a person between 18 and 65 years old who received the Ad26.COV2.S COVID-19 vaccine or a placebo. Both conserved end residues are part of each CDR3. The order of the fields is J gene, CDR3 length, clone size, D gene, V gene, CDR3 protein, CDR3 DNA. D genes are given only for firm matches. The listing skips clone size in some rows; elsewhere it reads once, few, many or a size class.

TRBJ1-5	17	NA	TRBD1	TRBV18	CASSPSGGQARGQPQHF	TGTGCCAGCTCACCTAGCGGAGGACAGGCCAGGGGGCAGCCCCAGCATTTT
TRBJ2-5	13	NA	NA	TRBV6-5	CASMRGAGETQYF	TGTGCCAGCATGAGAGGGGCCGGAGAGACCCAGTACTTC
TRBJ2-7	17	NA	TRBD1	TRBV15	CATSRAGWGQVSYEQYF	TGTGCCACCAGCAGAGCCGGTTGGGGACAGGTCTCCTACGAGCAGTACTTC
TRBJ1-6	15	NA	TRBD1	TRBV19	CATRRDRDYNSPLHF	TGTGCCACCCGTCGGGACAGGGACTATAATTCACCCCTCCACTTT
TRBJ1-1	15	NA	NA	TRBV27	CASSSQPYMNTEAFF	TGTGCCAGCAGTTCCCAACCCTATATGAACACTGAAGCTTTCTTT
TRBJ2-2	15	NA	TRBD1	TRBV6-5	CASSYWTGNTGELFF	TGTGCCAGCAGTTACTGGACAGGGAACACCGGGGAGCTGTTTTTT
TRBJ1-1	16	NA	NA	TRBV29-1	CSVYREGPNLNTEAFF	TGCAGCGTTTATAGGGAGGGACCCAACTTAAACACTGAAGCTTTCTTT
TRBJ2-7	17	once	NA	TRBV21-1	CASSSGTSGRGSYEQYF	TGTGCCAGCTCCTCCGGGACTAGCGGGAGGGGATCCTACGAGCAGTACTTC
TRBJ1-2	14	NA	NA	TRBV27	CASSLQGSNYGYTF	TGTGCCAGCAGTTTACAGGGATCTAACTATGGCTACACCTTC
TRBJ1-3	16	few	NA	TRBV7-9	CASSSPEGSPGNTIYF	TGTGCCAGCAGCTCCCCCGAAGGGTCCCCTGGAAACACCATATATTTT
TRBJ2-1	14	NA	TRBD1	TRBV6-5	CASSSGTGRNEQFF	TGTGCCAGCAGTTCCGGGACAGGCCGTAATGAGCAGTTCTTC
TRBJ1-3	16	NA	NA	TRBV5-1	CASSSAGTPAGNTIYF	TGCGCCAGCAGCTCCGCCGGGACCCCAGCTGGAAACACCATATATTTT
TRBJ1-2	13	NA	NA	TRBV3-1/TRBV3-2	CASSHNRIYGYTF	TGTGCCAGCAGCCACAACCGGATCTATGGCTACACCTTC
TRBJ1-1	14	NA	NA	TRBV5-4	CASSSLMANTEAFF	TGTGCCAGCAGCTCCCTTATGGCGAACACTGAAGCTTTCTTT
TRBJ1-2	16	few	NA	TRBV5-4	CASSLGAVRTNYGYTF	TGTGCCAGCAGCTTGGGAGCAGTAAGGACTAACTATGGCTACACCTTC
TRBJ2-7	13	NA	NA	TRBV6-5	CASTIRVFYEQYF	TGTGCCAGCACGATCCGGGTCTTCTACGAGCAGTACTTC
TRBJ2-7	16	NA	TRBD1	TRBV5-1	CASRQALTGSSYEQYF	TGCGCCAGCAGACAGGCCTTGACAGGGTCCTCCTACGAGCAGTACTTC
TRBJ2-2	17	NA	TRBD2	TRBV5-1	CASSLGRGLGGPGELFF	TGCGCCAGCAGCTTGGGACGGGGACTAGGAGGCCCCGGGGAGCTGTTTTTT
TRBJ2-3	16	NA	NA	TRBV19	CASSITGTSSTDTQYF	TGTGCCAGTAGTATAACGGGGACCTCTAGCACAGATACGCAGTATTTT
TRBJ1-1	15	NA	TRBD1	TRBV5-1	CASSFTRDSTIRAFF	TGCGCCAGCAGCTTTACCCGGGACAGTACGATTCGGGCTTTCTTT
TRBJ1-3	13	NA	NA	TRBV11-1	CASSLPLGNTIYF	TGTGCCAGCAGCTTGCCTTTGGGAAACACCATATATTTT
TRBJ1-6	15	NA	TRBD1	TRBV19	CASSGTGTAYSPLHF	TGTGCCAGTAGTGGGACCGGGACAGCGTATTCACCCCTCCACTTT
TRBJ2-7	11	NA	NA	TRBV27	CAIGPGYEQYF	TGTGCCATCGGCCCGGGGTACGAGCAGTACTTC
TRBJ2-2	17	NA	TRBD2	TRBV6-2/TRBV6-3	CASSKRTSGTNTGELFF	TGTGCCAGCAGTAAGCGGACTAGCGGAACGAACACCGGGGAGCTGTTTTTT
TRBJ1-1	11	few	NA	TRBV29-1	CSGTWGFEAFF	TGCAGCGGTACGTGGGGGTTTGAAGCTTTCTTT
TRBJ2-7	17	NA	NA	TRBV12-2	CASRLAPRTSGSYEQYF	TGTGCAAGTCGCTTAGCCCCCCGGACTAGCGGATCCTACGAGCAGTACTTC
TRBJ2-7	13	NA	NA	TRBV6-4	CASSAAEGYEQYF	TGTGCCAGCAGTGCGGCGGAGGGCTACGAGCAGTACTTC
TRBJ1-2	15	once	TRBD1	TRBV27	CASSTLGTANYGYTF	TGTGCCAGCAGTACCCTCGGGACAGCTAACTATGGCTACACCTTC
TRBJ1-4	18	NA	NA	TRBV6-4	CASSDRGKIPATNEKLFF	TGTGCCAGCAGTGACAGGGGCAAAATCCCCGCAACTAATGAAAAACTGTTTTTT
TRBJ2-7	14	NA	TRBD2	TRBV7-9	CASSLRLAAYEQYF	TGTGCCAGCAGCCTCCGACTAGCCGCCTACGAGCAGTACTTC
TRBJ1-3	13	NA	NA	TRBV29-1	CSVGGLAGNTIYF	TGCAGCGTTGGGGGGCTAGCTGGAAACACCATATATTTT
TRBJ1-2	13	NA	NA	TRBV6-5	CASGPVGVHGYTF	TGTGCCAGCGGACCGGTCGGGGTCCATGGCTACACCTTC
TRBJ1-5	14	NA	TRBD1	TRBV7-2	CASSPQGANQPQHF	TGTGCCAGCAGTCCACAGGGGGCCAATCAGCCCCAGCATTTT
TRBJ1-2	16	NA	TRBD1	TRBV25-1	CASSDEGAQGIGGYTF	TGTGCCAGCAGTGATGAGGGAGCACAGGGGATCGGCGGCTACACCTTC
TRBJ1-3	16	NA	NA	TRBV7-3	CASSLDRTHSGNTIYF	TGTGCCAGCAGCTTAGACAGGACCCACTCTGGAAACACCATATATTTT
TRBJ2-7	15	NA	NA	TRBV3-1/TRBV3-2	CASSQFAGITYEQYF	TGTGCCAGCAGCCAATTCGCGGGAATAACCTACGAGCAGTACTTC
TRBJ2-7	15	NA	TRBD1	TRBV7-8	CASSSLDRVVHEQYF	TGTGCCAGCAGTTCTCTCGACAGGGTAGTACACGAGCAGTACTTC
TRBJ1-3	16	NA	NA	TRBV11-2	CASSEGRARRGNTIYF	TGTGCCAGCAGCGAGGGCAGGGCCCGAAGGGGAAACACCATATATTTT
TRBJ2-3	16	NA	NA	TRBV19	CASSQSLPGMRDTQYF	TGTGCCAGTAGTCAGAGCCTTCCGGGGATGAGAGATACGCAGTATTTT
TRBJ1-5	15	few	NA	TRBV7-2	CASSLGGGSNQPQHF	TGTGCCAGCAGCTTAGGTGGGGGTAGCAATCAGCCCCAGCATTTT
TRBJ1-3	15	NA	TRBD1	TRBV30	CAWSAGGGDGNTIYF	TGTGCCTGGAGTGCTGGAGGGGGCGATGGAAACACCATATATTTT
TRBJ2-5	12	few	NA	TRBV5-1	CASSPDQETQYF	TGCGCCAGCAGCCCGGACCAAGAGACCCAGTACTTC
TRBJ2-7	14	NA	TRBD1	TRBV6-5	CASRRPGQGHEQYF	TGTGCCAGCAGACGGCCGGGACAGGGTCACGAGCAGTACTTC
TRBJ1-1	18	NA	TRBD1	TRBV4-1	CASSQKIRGPILNTEAFF	TGCGCCAGCAGCCAAAAAATCAGGGGGCCGATTTTGAACACTGAAGCTTTCTTT
TRBJ2-3	17	NA	TRBD2	TRBV4-1	CASSQGLTSDSTDTQYF	TGCGCCAGCAGCCAAGGACTGACTAGCGACAGCACAGATACGCAGTATTTT
TRBJ2-2	19	NA	TRBD1	TRBV4-3	CASSRPSTGTGANTGELFF	TGCGCCAGCAGCCGCCCCTCGACCGGGACAGGGGCCAACACCGGGGAGCTGTTTTTT
TRBJ2-2	12	NA	NA	TRBV29-1	CSVKGNTGELFF	TGCAGCGTTAAGGGGAACACCGGGGAGCTGTTTTTT
TRBJ2-2	15	NA	NA	TRBV7-3	CASNLSEGNTGELFF	TGTGCCAGCAACCTAAGTGAAGGCAACACCGGGGAGCTGTTTTTT
TRBJ2-1	12	NA	NA	TRBV7-9	CASSLIPNEQFF	TGTGCCAGCAGCCTTATTCCGAATGAGCAGTTCTTC
TRBJ2-5	13	NA	NA	TRBV29-1	CSGGIWAGETQYF	TGCAGCGGGGGGATATGGGCAGGGGAGACCCAGTACTTC
TRBJ1-3	15	NA	NA	TRBV4-2	CASSQEGAGGNTIYF	TGTGCCAGCAGCCAAGAGGGGGCTGGAGGAAACACCATATATTTT
TRBJ2-7	14	NA	NA	TRBV12-5	CASGRPGASYEQYF	TGTGCTAGTGGAAGACCGGGGGCCTCCTACGAGCAGTACTTC
TRBJ1-5	16	NA	TRBD1	TRBV27	CASSLGGTGRYQPQHF	TGTGCCAGCAGTTTAGGCGGGACAGGGAGATATCAGCCCCAGCATTTT
TRBJ2-5	15	once	NA	TRBV15	CATSRIDRYQETQYF	TGTGCCACCAGCAGAATAGACAGGTACCAAGAGACCCAGTACTTC
TRBJ1-3	19	NA	NA	TRBV11-2	CASSLSGWTAYSSGNTIYF	TGTGCCAGCAGTCTTTCTGGGTGGACAGCATACTCTTCTGGAAACACCATATATTTT
TRBJ1-6	15	NA	TRBD1	TRBV19	CASSEWGQGNSPLHF	TGTGCCAGTAGTGAGTGGGGACAGGGAAACTCACCCCTCCACTTT
TRBJ1-3	15	NA	NA	TRBV6-5	CASSFGQLSGNTIYF	TGTGCCAGCAGTTTCGGACAGCTCTCTGGAAACACCATATATTTT